This is a list of T cell receptor beta chains from one sample in a study of blood T cell repertoires in COVID-19. Clones were sequenced by immunoSEQ multiplex PCR, and TCRdb holds only the in-frame ones, with some missing. The top ten clones hold 15% to 20% of a sample with around 60,000 clones, approximately 81% of them seen once. The sample comprised peripheral blood. All receptors derive from a man aged 60 to 69 with COVID-19, enrolled during active disease. Both conserved end residues are trimmed from each CDR3.

v_call cdr3_length cdr3_aa
TRBV7-9 10 ASSRDIYGYT
TRBV5-5 16 ASRPEKTGDTPNSPLH
TRBV6-1 13 ASSEGSYSNQPQH
TRBV21-1 22 ASSKVKRKSLVWKSGEKYNEQF
TRBV9 14 ASSVGTGGPGTEAF
TRBV14 12 ASSQGTLGTVQF
TRBV6-1 11 ASSEVPSQPQH
TRBV9 14 ASSVVGDTFTDTQY
TRBV30 11 EDEASSYNEQF
TRBV29-1 10 SVEDRDQPQH
TRBV6-6 13 ASSQKTGGFYGYT
TRBV28 11 ASSSGSYNEQF
TRBV3-1/TRBV3-2 14 ASSQTPKSSTGELF
TRBV2 13 ASSEGQGHNQPQH
TRBV11-2 12 ASSQGLVPDTQY
TRBV6-5 13 ASSYITSGQETQY
TRBV7-9 9 ASGGGDTQY
TRBV5-1 14 ASSPTSDYSTDTQY
TRBV5-1 16 ASSPTFQPGLPYNEQF
TRBV7-3 13 ASSLTGPGYTEAF
TRBV7-6 11 ASSLILGEIAF
TRBV5-6 11 ASSLAGTDTQY
TRBV12-3/TRBV12-4 11 ASRAGGLYEQY
TRBV5-1 13 ASNQRGGFTDTQY
TRBV2 12 ASLQVAMNTEAF
TRBV7-2 14 ASSTLAGSNYNEQF